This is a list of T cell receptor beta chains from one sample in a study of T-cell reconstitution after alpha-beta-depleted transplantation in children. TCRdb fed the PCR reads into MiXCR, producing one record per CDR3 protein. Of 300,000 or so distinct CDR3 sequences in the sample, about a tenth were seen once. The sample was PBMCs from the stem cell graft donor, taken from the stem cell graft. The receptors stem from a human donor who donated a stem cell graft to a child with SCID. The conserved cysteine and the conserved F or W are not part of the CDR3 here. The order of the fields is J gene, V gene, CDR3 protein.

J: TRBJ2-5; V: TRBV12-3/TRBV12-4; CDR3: ASRNRGPGETQY
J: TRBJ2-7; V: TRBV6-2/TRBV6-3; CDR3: ASANTRFSYEQY
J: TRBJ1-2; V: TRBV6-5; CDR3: ASSYRRGGHPVGYT
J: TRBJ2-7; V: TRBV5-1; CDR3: ASSFVGGEQY
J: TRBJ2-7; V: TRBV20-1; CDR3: SAPSIRQDSYEQY
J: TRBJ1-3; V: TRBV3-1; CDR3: ASSQVAGNTIY
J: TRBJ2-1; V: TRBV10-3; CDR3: AISDRDRVRDEQF
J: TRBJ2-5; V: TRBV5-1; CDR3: ASSRTGVNSETQY
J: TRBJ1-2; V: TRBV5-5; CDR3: ASGEPGQGLTGYT
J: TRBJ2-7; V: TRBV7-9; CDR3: ASSLDAGSSYEQY
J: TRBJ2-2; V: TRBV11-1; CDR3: ASSPAGGRTGELF
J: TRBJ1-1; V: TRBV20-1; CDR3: SAREGQGRLNEAF
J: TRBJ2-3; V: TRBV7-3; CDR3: ASSLSGTSGGYTQY
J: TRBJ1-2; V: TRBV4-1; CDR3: ASSRGTDYGYT
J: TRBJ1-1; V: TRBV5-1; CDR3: ASGDSKTEAF
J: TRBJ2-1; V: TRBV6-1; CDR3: ASSRQGPRSYNEQF
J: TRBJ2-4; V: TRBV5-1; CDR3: ASSLDPGTKNIQY
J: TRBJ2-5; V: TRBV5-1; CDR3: ASSAVVTGTQY
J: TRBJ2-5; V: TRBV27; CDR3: ASSLSVRAYQETQY
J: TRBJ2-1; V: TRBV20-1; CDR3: SAETGGNEQF
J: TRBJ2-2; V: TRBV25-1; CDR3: ASSEGGRGGELF
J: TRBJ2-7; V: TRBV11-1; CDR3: ASSFQNSGAYEQY
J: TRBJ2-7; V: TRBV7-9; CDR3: ASSSGPPMGSYEQY
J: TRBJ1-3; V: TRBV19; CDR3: ASSSQQVTGNTIY
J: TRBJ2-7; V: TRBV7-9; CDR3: ASSLPREVWEQY
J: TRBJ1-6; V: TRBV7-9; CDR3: ASSPDASPLH
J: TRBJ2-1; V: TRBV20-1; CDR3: SARSGTGPNEQF
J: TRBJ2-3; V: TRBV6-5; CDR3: ASSYSTSGGDTQY
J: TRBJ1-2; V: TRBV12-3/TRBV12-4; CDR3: ASSPTQVAGYT
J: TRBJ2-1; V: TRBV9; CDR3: ASTEGRGAYNEQF
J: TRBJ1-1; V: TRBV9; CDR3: ASSVGPEMNTEAF
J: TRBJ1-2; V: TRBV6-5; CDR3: ASSYLPVKTNGYT
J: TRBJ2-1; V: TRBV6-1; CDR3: ASAPPGLAHNEQF
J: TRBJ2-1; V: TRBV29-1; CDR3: SAKVGASYNEQF
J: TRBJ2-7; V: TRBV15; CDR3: ATSREQGQGEQY
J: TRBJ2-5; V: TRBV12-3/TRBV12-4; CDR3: ASSFAAILGETQY
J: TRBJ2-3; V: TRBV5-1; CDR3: ASSPKVPGLRQSTDTQY
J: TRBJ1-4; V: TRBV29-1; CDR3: SVGTGAGLF
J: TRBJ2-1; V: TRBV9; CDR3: ASSPPGDSYNEQF
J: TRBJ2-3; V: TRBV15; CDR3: ATNMPLPGGGADTQY
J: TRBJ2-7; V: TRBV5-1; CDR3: ASSPVSGSSYEQY